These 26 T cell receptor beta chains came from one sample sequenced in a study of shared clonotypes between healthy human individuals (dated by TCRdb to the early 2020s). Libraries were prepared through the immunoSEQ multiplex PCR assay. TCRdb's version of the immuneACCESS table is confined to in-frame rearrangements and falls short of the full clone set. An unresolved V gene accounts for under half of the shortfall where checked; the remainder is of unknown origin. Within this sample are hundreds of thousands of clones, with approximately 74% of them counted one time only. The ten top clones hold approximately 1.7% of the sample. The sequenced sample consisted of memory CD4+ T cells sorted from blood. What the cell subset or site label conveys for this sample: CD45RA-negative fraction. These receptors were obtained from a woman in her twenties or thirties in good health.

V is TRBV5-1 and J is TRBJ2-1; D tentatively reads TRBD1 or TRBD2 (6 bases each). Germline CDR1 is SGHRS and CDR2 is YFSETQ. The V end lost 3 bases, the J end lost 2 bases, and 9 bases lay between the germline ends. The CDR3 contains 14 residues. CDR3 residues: CASSWGDTYNEQFF. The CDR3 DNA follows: TGCGCCAGCAGCTGGGGGGACACCTACAATGAGCAGTTCTTC.

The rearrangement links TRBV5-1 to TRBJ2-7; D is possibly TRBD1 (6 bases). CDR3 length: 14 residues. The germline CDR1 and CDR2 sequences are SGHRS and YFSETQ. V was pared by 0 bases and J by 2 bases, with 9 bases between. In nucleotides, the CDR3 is TGCGCCAGCAGCTTGGGGGGGACACCCTACGAGCAGTACTTC. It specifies CASSLGGTPYEQYF.

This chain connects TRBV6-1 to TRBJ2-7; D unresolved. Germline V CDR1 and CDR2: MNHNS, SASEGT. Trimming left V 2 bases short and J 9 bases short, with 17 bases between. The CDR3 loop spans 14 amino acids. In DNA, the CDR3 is TGTGCCAGCAGTGAAAGGTCGGTTCTTGGTGTGCAGTACTTC. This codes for CASSERSVLGVQYF.

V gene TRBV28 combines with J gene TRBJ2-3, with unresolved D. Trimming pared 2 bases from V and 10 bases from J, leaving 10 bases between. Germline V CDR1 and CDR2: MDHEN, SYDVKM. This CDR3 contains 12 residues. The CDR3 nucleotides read TGTGCCAGCAGTTTAGCCAGGAGAGCGCAGTATTTT. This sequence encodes CASSLARRAQYF.

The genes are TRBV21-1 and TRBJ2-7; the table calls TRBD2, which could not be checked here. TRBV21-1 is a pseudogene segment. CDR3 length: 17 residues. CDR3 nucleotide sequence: TGTGCCAGCAGCAAAGGACCCGAGGAGGGGCTGCCCTACGAGCAGTACTTC. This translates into CASSKGPEEGLPYEQYF.

The CDR3 nucleotides read TGTGCCAGCAGCTTTGTCCTAGCGGGAGCGCCGAACACCGGGGAGCTGTTTTTT. This translates into CASSFVLAGAPNTGELFF. The chain employs TRBV12-1 and TRBJ2-2; the D call of TRBD2 is as the table states it, not checked on the DNA. TRBV12-1 is tagged as a pseudogene. CDR3 length: 18 amino acids.

This CDR3 reads CASSHVGGPEKLFF. The CDR3 DNA reads as TGTGCCAGCAGTCACGTGGGGGGGCCTGAAAAACTGTTTTTT. The gene calls are TRBV7-2 and TRBJ1-4, with D tentatively TRBD1 (6 bases). Germline V gene sequence: CDR1 SGHTA, CDR2 FQGNSA. The CDR3 length is 14 residues. Trimming pared 6 bases from V and 7 bases from J, leaving 15 bases between.

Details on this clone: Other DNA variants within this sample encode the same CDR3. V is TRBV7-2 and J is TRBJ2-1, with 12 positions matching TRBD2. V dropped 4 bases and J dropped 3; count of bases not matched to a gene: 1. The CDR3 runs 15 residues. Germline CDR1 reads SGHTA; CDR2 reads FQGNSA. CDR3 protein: CASSSTSGSYNEQFF. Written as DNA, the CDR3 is TGTGCCAGCAGCTCGACTAGCGGGAGCTACAATGAGCAGTTCTTC.

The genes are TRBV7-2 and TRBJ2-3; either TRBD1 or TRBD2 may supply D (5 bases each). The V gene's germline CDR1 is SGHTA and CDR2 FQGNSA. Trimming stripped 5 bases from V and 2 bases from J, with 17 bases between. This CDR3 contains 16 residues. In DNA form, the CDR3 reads TGTGCCAGCAGCACCCAATCCGGGACCATCACAGATACGCAGTATTTT. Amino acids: CASSTQSGTITDTQYF.

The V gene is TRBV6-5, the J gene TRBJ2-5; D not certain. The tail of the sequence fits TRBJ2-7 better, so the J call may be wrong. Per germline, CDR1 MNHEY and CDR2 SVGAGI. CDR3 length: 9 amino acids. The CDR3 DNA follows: TGTGCCGCCGGGTACGAGCAGTACTTC. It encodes CAAGYEQYF.

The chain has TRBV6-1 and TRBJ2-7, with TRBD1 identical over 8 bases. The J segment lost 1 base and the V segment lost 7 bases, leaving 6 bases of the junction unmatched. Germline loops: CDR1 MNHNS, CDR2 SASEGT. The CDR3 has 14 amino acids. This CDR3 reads CASKTQGDSYEQYF. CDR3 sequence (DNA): TGTGCCAGCAAGACACAGGGGGATTCCTACGAGCAGTACTTC.

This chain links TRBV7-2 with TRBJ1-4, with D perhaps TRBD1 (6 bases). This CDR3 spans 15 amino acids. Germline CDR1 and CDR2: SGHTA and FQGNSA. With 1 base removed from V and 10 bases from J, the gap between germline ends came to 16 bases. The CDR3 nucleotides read TGTGCCAGCAGCTTAGGGACGGGGGGCCAGTCAAAACTGTTTTTT. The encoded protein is CASSLGTGGQSKLFF.

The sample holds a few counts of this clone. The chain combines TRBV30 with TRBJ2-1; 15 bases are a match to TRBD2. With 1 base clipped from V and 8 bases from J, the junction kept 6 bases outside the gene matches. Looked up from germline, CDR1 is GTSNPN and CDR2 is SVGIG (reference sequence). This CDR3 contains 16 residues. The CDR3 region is CAWSGPGLAGGDEQFF. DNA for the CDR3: TGTGCCTGGAGTGGCCCGGGACTAGCGGGAGGAGATGAGCAGTTCTTC. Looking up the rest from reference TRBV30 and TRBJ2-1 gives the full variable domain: SQTIHQWPATLVQPVGSPLSLECTVEGTSNPNLYWYRQAAGRGLQLLFYSVGIGQISSEVPQNLSASRPQDRQFILSSKKLLLSDSGFYLCAWSGPGLAGGDEQFFGPGTRLTVL.

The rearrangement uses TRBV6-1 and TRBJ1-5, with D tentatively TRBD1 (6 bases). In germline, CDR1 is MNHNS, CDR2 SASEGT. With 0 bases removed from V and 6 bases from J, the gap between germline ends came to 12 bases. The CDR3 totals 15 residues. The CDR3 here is CASSEAPGVFQPQHF. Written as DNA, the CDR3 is TGTGCCAGCAGTGAAGCACCAGGGGTTTTTCAGCCCCAGCATTTT.

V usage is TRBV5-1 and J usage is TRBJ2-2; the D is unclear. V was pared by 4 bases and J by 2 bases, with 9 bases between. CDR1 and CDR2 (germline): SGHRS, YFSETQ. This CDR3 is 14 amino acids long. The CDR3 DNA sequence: TGCGCCAGCAGCCCGGAGCTTAACACCGGGGAGCTGTTTTTT. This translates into CASSPELNTGELFF. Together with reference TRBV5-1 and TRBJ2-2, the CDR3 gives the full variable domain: KAGVTQTPRYLIKTRGQQVTLSCSPISGHRSVSWYQQTPGQGLQFLFEYFSETQRNKGNFPGRFSGRQFSNSRSEMNVSTLELGDSALYLCASSPELNTGELFFGEGSRLTVL.

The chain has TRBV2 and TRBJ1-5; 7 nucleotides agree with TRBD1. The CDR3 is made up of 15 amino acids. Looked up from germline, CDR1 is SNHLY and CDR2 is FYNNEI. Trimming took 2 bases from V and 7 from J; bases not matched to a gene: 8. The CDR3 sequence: CASSEQGGGQQPQHF. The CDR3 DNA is TGTGCCAGCAGTGAACAAGGAGGGGGCCAGCAGCCCCAGCATTTT.

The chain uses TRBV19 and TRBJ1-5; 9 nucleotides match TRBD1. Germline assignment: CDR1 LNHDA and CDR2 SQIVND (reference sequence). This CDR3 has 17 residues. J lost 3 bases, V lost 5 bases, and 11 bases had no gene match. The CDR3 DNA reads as TGTGCCAGTAGTTCCCTCCTGACAGGGGGACCCAATCAGCCCCAGCATTTT. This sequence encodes CASSSLLTGGPNQPQHF.

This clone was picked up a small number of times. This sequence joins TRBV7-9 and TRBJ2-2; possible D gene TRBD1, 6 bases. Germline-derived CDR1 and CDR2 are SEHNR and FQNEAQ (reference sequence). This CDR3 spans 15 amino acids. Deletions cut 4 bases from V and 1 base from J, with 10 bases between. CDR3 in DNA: TGTGCCAGCAGCTCAAGGACAGAGAACACCGGGGAGCTGTTTTTT. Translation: CASSSRTENTGELFF.

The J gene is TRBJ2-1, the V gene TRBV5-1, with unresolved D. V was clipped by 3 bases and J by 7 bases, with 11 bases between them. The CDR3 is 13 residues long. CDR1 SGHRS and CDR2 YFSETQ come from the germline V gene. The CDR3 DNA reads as TGCGCCAGCAGCTCATCCGATTGGAATGAGCAGTTCTTC. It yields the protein CASSSSDWNEQFF.

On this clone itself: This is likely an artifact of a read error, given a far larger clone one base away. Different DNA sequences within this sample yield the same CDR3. The CDR3 is CAWSVAGTSGSRYEQYF. The CDR3 region has the DNA TGTGCCTGGAGTGTTGCTGGGACTAGCGGGAGTCGATACGAGCAGTACTTC. The chain combines TRBV30 with TRBJ2-7; 14 nucleotides align to TRBD2. Germline CDR1 is GTSNPN and CDR2 is SVGIG (reference sequence). The CDR3 runs 17 residues. The trim removed 0 bases at V and 4 bases at J, leaving 8 bases unmatched.

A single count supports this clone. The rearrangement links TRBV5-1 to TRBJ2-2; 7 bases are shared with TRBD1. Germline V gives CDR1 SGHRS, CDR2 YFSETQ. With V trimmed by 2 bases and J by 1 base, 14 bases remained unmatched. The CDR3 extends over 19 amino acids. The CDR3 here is CASSLLLREDRRNTGELFF. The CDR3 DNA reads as TGCGCCAGCAGCTTATTATTGCGTGAGGACAGGAGGAACACCGGGGAGCTGTTTTTT.

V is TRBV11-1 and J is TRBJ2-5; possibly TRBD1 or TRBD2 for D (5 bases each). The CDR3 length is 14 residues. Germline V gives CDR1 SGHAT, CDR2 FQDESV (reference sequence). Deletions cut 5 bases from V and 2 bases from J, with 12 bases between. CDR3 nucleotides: TGTGCCAGCAGCCCGGGGACGCATCAAGAGACCCAGTACTTC. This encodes CASSPGTHQETQYF.

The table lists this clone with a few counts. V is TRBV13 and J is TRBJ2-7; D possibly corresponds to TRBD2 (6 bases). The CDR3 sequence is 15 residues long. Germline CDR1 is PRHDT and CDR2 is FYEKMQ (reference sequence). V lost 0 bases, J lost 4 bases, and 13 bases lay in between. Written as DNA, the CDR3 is TGTGCCAGCAGCTTAGGCCACGGGGCGGGATACGAGCAGTACTTC. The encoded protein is CASSLGHGAGYEQYF.

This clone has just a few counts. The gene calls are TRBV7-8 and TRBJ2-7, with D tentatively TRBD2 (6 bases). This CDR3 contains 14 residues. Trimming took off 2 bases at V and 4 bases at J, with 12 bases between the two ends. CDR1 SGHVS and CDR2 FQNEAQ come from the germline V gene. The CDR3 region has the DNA TGTGCCAGCAGCTTAAGTCCGGGAGTGTACGAGCAGTACTTC. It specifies CASSLSPGVYEQYF.

The chain's CDR3 is CATSKTSIGLNTEAFF. The CDR3 nucleotides read TGTGCCACCAGCAAAACTAGTATAGGGTTGAACACTGAAGCTTTCTTT. The J gene is TRBJ1-1, the V gene TRBV15; the D is unclear. Germline V gene data show CDR1 as LNHNV and CDR2 as YYDKDF (reference sequence). There are 16 residues in the CDR3. The V and J ends lost 4 bases and 0 bases respectively, with 15 bases between them.

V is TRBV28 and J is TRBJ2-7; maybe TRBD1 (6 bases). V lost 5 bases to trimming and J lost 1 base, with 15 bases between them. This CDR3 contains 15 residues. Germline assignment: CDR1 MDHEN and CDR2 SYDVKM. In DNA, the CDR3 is TGTGCCAGCAGTACAGGGCCGCCACATTCCTACGAGCAGTACTTC. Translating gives CASSTGPPHSYEQYF.